Each of the 27 T cell receptor beta chains below was sequenced from the same sample in a study of blood T cell repertoires in COVID-19. TCRdb's copy holds only in-frame clones and misses some; the assay was immunoSEQ multiplex PCR. Of about 330,000 clones in the sample, about nine tenths were seen once. The source material was peripheral blood. The origin of the receptors is a man aged 30-40 years with COVID-19, enrolled during active disease.

The V gene is TRBV2, the J gene TRBJ1-1; D gene ambiguous. The CDR3 has 13 amino acids. With 5 bases removed from V and 6 bases from J, the gap between germline ends came to 13 bases. Germline CDR1 and CDR2: SNHLY and FYNNEI. Here the CDR3 reads CASSRPGSPEAFF. In DNA form, the CDR3 reads TGTGCCAGCAGTAGGCCGGGGTCGCCTGAAGCTTTCTTT.

The J gene is TRBJ1-4, the V gene TRBV25-1; D is unresolved. The V gene lost 5 bases and the J gene lost 4 bases, with 11 bases spanning the gap. Germline V gene data show CDR1 as MGHDK and CDR2 as SYGVNS. The CDR3 contains 14 residues. The CDR3 reads CASSPAGYNEKLFF. CDR3 sequence (DNA): TGTGCCAGCAGTCCCGCAGGTTATAATGAAAAACTGTTTTTT.

J is TRBJ1-1 and V is TRBV7-3; TRBD1 might be the D (6 bases). Germline CDR1 is SGHTA and CDR2 is FQGTGA. The CDR3 is 14 amino acids. Trimming took 5 bases from V and 5 from J, leaving 15 bases between them. The CDR3: CASSPGGAITEAFF. In DNA form, the CDR3 reads TGTGCCAGCAGCCCTGGGGGGGCAATTACTGAAGCTTTCTTT. Complete variable domain (other parts from reference TRBV7-3 and TRBJ1-1): GAGVSQTPSNKVTEKGKYVELRCDPISGHTALYWYRQSLGQGPEFLIYFQGTGAADDSGLPNDRFFAVRPEGSVSTLKIQRTERGDSAVYLCASSPGGAITEAFFGQGTRLTVV.

The rearrangement uses TRBV7-2 and TRBJ1-5, with 9 bases lining up with TRBD1. The CDR3 length is 15 residues. After removal of 5 bases from V and 4 bases from J, the junction contained 6 bases not matched to a gene. Germline V gene lookup returns CDR1 SGHTA and CDR2 FQGNSA. The CDR3 region is CASSASGQGNQPQHF. CDR3 nucleotide sequence: TGTGCCAGCAGCGCATCGGGACAGGGTAATCAGCCCCAGCATTTT. Full variable domain (outside the CDR3, taken from reference TRBV7-2 and TRBJ1-5): GAGVSQSPSNKVTEKGKDVELRCDPISGHTALYWYRQSLGQGLEFLIYFQGNSAPDKSGLPSDRFSAERTGGSVSTLTIQRTQQEDSAVYLCASSASGQGNQPQHFGDGTRLSIL.

This rearrangement joins TRBV4-2 to TRBJ2-7; D might be TRBD2 (6 bases). The CDR3 has 15 amino acids. The germline gives CDR1 LGHNA, CDR2 YNFKEQ. The germline V and J ends were trimmed by 4 bases and 7 bases, with 20 bases remaining between them. The CDR3 reads CASSPAPGSGEEQYF. The CDR3 bases are TGTGCCAGCAGCCCAGCTCCGGGCTCGGGGGAGGAGCAGTACTTC.

The genes are TRBV10-3 and TRBJ1-2; maybe TRBD1 (6 bases). CDR3 size: 13 residues. Trimming took 4 bases from V and 9 from J, leaving 15 bases between them. Per the germline V gene, CDR1 is ENHRY and CDR2 is SYGVKD. CDR3 sequence (DNA): TGTGCCATCAGTGTTAAACAGGGATGGAGCTACACCTTC. Its protein is CAISVKQGWSYTF.

The genes are TRBV10-3 and TRBJ1-5; 8 positions match TRBD1. CDR3 length equals 13 residues. The J segment lost 7 bases and the V segment lost 5 bases, leaving 4 bases of the junction unmatched. The germline gives CDR1 ENHRY, CDR2 SYGVKD. CDR3 amino acids: CAISWDRQQPQHF. The DNA of the CDR3 is TGTGCCATCAGTTGGGACAGGCAACAGCCCCAGCATTTT.

This clone occurred once. The J gene is TRBJ2-3, the V gene TRBV4-2; 9 nucleotides align to TRBD2. CDR3 length equals 18 residues. V lost 0 bases to trimming and J lost 0 bases; unmatched junction nucleotides: 7. Germline lookup yields CDR1 LGHNA and CDR2 YNFKEQ. The CDR3 spells CASSQDPTSGLSTDTQYF. The CDR3, as DNA: TGTGCCAGCAGCCAAGATCCGACTAGCGGCCTGAGCACAGATACGCAGTATTTT.

The rearrangement links TRBV6-5 to TRBJ2-1, with a tentative D call TRBD2 (6 bases). The CDR3 has 14 amino acids. V was clipped by 6 bases and J by 6 bases, with 15 bases between them. CDR1 and CDR2 (germline): MNHEY, SVGAGI. CDR3 region: CASSREPHLNEQFF. DNA of the CDR3: TGTGCCAGCAGCCGGGAGCCTCACCTCAATGAGCAGTTCTTC.

The chain uses TRBV10-3 and TRBJ1-2; the D gene is possibly TRBD1 (5 bases). Germline loops: CDR1 ENHRY, CDR2 SYGVKD. The CDR3 length is 15 residues. Trimming cost V 3 bases and J 0 bases, with 11 bases left between them. In nucleotides, the CDR3 is TGTGCCATCAGTGATGACAGACTAGCTAACTATGGCTACACCTTC. This sequence encodes CAISDDRLANYGYTF.

J is TRBJ1-2 and V is TRBV2; TRBD1 matches at 8 bases. Trimming removed 5 bases from V and 4 bases from J; junction bases left unmatched: 6. The germline gives CDR1 SNHLY, CDR2 FYNNEI. This CDR3 is built from 14 residues. The CDR3: CASSFQGAVYGYTF. The DNA for the CDR3 is TGTGCCAGCAGTTTCCAGGGGGCAGTCTATGGCTACACCTTC.

This clone was detected only a few times. J is TRBJ2-1 and V is TRBV9; D might be TRBD1 (6 bases). Germline V gene lookup returns CDR1 SGDLS and CDR2 YYNGEE. V was cut by 5 bases and J by 14 bases, with 14 bases left in between. The CDR3 length is 11 residues. This CDR3 is CASRLRPGEFF. CDR3 nucleotides: TGTGCCAGCAGGCTACGACCAGGGGAGTTCTTC.

Details on this clone: Other DNA sequences of this sample code for an identical CDR3. The rearrangement uses TRBV9 and TRBJ1-1; unclear D gene. V lost 0 bases and J 1 base, leaving 10 bases between the germline ends. Germline CDR1 is SGDLS and CDR2 is YYNGEE. There are 15 residues in the CDR3. DNA for the CDR3: TGTGCCAGCAGCGTAGGGAGGGTTGGGAACACTGAAGCTTTCTTT. Translated, it gives CASSVGRVGNTEAFF.

The J gene is TRBJ1-2, the V gene TRBV7-2; 8 bases fit TRBD1. The length of the CDR3 is 14 residues. V lost 4 bases and J lost 8; bases outside the gene matches: 9. The V gene's germline CDR1 is SGHTA and CDR2 FQGNSA. The CDR3, as DNA: TGTGCCAGCAGCTCAAGTACAGGGGGGCGAGGCTACACCTTC. Translation: CASSSSTGGRGYTF.

The chain has TRBV29-1 and TRBJ1-2; no clear D. V was clipped by 4 bases and J by 1 base, with 13 bases between them. Germline loops: CDR1 SQVTM, CDR2 ANQGSEA. CDR3 length: 14 residues. The CDR3 here is CSVGVLTVNYGYTF. CDR3 DNA: TGCAGCGTTGGAGTGTTAACGGTTAACTATGGCTACACCTTC. Complete variable domain (other parts from reference TRBV29-1 and TRBJ1-2): SAVISQKPSRDICQRGTSLTIQCQVDSQVTMMFWYRQQPGQSLTLIATANQGSEATYESGFVIDKFPISRPNLTFSTLTVSNMSPEDSSIYLCSVGVLTVNYGYTFGSGTRLTVV.

J is TRBJ1-2 and V is TRBV28, with 7 bases identical to TRBD1. The V segment lost 6 bases and the J segment 6 bases; nucleotides outside the gene matches: 13. The CDR3 length is 15 residues. The germline V gene has CDR1 MDHEN and CDR2 SYDVKM. The chain's CDR3 is CASSLIYRTGNGYTF. CDR3 coding DNA: TGTGCCAGCAGCCTTATTTACCGGACAGGAAATGGCTACACCTTC.

The V gene is TRBV19, the J gene TRBJ2-1, with D perhaps matching TRBD1 (6 bases). Germline values: CDR1 LNHDA, CDR2 SQIVND (reference sequence). The V end was cut by 2 bases, the J end by 3 bases, with 11 bases between. This CDR3 contains 15 residues. CDR3 sequence: CASSIKGVDYNEQFF. The CDR3 DNA follows: TGTGCCAGTAGTATAAAGGGGGTGGACTACAATGAGCAGTTCTTC.

This chain connects TRBV29-1 to TRBJ2-7; 10 nucleotides agree with TRBD2. The germline V gene encodes CDR1 SQVTM and CDR2 ANQGSEA. V shed 6 bases and J 5 bases; nucleotides not matched to a gene: 10. The CDR3 contains 14 residues. CDR3 loop: CSVPEREGRHEQYF. In DNA form, the CDR3 reads TGCAGCGTGCCCGAGCGGGAGGGCCGCCACGAGCAGTACTTC.

The chain couples TRBV3-1 (or the pseudogene TRBV3-2) to TRBJ1-1; D ambiguous. Trimming left V 0 bases short and J 11 bases short, with 16 bases between. The CDR3 runs to 14 residues. Germline CDR1 is LGHDT and CDR2 is YNNKEL (reference sequence). CDR3 sequence: CASSQDLGGIGAFF. In nucleotides, the CDR3 is TGTGCCAGCAGCCAAGATCTAGGAGGGATCGGGGCTTTCTTT.

This rearrangement joins TRBV21-1 to TRBJ2-5; the listed D gene, TRBD2, was not tested against the DNA. TRBV21-1 is a pseudogene locus. This CDR3 region has 16 residues. The CDR3 DNA reads as TGTGCCAGCAGCAAAGCCCCGACTCGTTGGGAGGAGACCCAGTACTTC. As protein: CASSKAPTRWEETQYF.

V gene TRBV27 combines with J gene TRBJ2-7, with TRBD2 matching 10 bases. V lost 5 bases to trimming and J lost 2 bases; unmatched junction nucleotides: 9. Per germline, CDR1 MNHEY and CDR2 SMNVEV (reference sequence). CDR3 length: 16 residues. In DNA form, the CDR3 reads TGTGCCAGCAGTCAACTCCTAGCGGGAGACGCCTACGAGCAGTACTTC. This translates into CASSQLLAGDAYEQYF.

The chain employs TRBV7-2 and TRBJ2-1, with TRBD2 matching over 9 bases. Germline CDR1 reads SGHTA; CDR2 reads FQGNSA. This CDR3 region has 14 residues. Trimming at V came to 1 base and at J to 14 bases, leaving 9 bases not matched to a gene. The CDR3, as DNA: TGTGCCAGCAGCTTAGTGGGATATAGCGGGAGTGAGTTCTTC. Translation: CASSLVGYSGSEFF.

The chain joins TRBV5-5 to TRBJ2-1; 8 nucleotides agree with TRBD1. Germline CDR1 is SGHKS and CDR2 is YYEKEE (reference sequence). The CDR3 runs to 16 residues. After removal of 4 bases from V and 7 bases from J, the junction contained 13 bases not matched to a gene. For the CDR3, the DNA is TGTGCCAGCAGCGCCAGACCGGGGACAGGATGGAATGAGCAGTTCTTC. Translating it yields CASSARPGTGWNEQFF.

Here the CDR3 reads CSASPTPGQGMNTEAFF. In DNA form, the CDR3 reads TGCAGTGCTAGTCCCACCCCCGGACAGGGGATGAACACTGAAGCTTTCTTT. This chain links TRBV20-1 with TRBJ1-1; 9 nucleotides align to TRBD1. The V gene's germline CDR1 is DFQATT and CDR2 SNEGSKA (reference sequence). V gave up 3 bases and J gave up 0 bases; unmatched junction bases: 11. The CDR3 is made up of 17 amino acids.

The chain has TRBV19 and TRBJ1-1; 8 bases match TRBD1. The CDR3 contains 16 residues. V shed 1 base and J 6 bases; nucleotides not matched to a gene: 10. Per the germline V gene, CDR1 is LNHDA and CDR2 is SQIVND (reference sequence). This chain's CDR3 is CASSIAGQGGIAEAFF. The CDR3 DNA reads as TGTGCCAGTAGTATAGCCGGACAGGGCGGGATAGCTGAAGCTTTCTTT.

V usage is TRBV19 and J usage is TRBJ2-3; 13 nucleotides agree with TRBD2. CDR1 and CDR2 from the germline V gene are LNHDA and SQIVND (reference sequence). The CDR3 is made up of 17 amino acids. The V and J ends lost 3 bases and 7 bases, in that order; junction bases with no gene match: 10. This CDR3 is CASSITSGGGFLYTQYF. CDR3 bases: TGTGCCAGTAGTATTACTAGCGGGGGGGGGTTTTTGTATACGCAGTATTTT. Using reference TRBV19 and TRBJ2-3 for the parts outside the CDR3, the full variable domain is DGGITQSPKYLFRKEGQNVTLSCEQNLNHDAMYWYRQDPGQGLRLIYYSQIVNDFQKGDIAEGYSVSREKKESFPLTVTSAQKNPTAFYLCASSITSGGGFLYTQYFGPGTRLTVL.

With regard to this clone: The sample holds other DNA sequences that translate to the same CDR3. This chain connects TRBV18 to TRBJ1-5; possibly TRBD1 for D (6 bases). V shed 2 bases and J shed 7 bases, with 12 bases lying between them. The germline gives CDR1 KGHSH, CDR2 LQKENI. This CDR3 is 14 amino acids long. CDR3 in DNA: TGTGCCAGCTCACCAACAGGGTTAGGGCAGCCCCAGCATTTT. Amino acids: CASSPTGLGQPQHF.